This T cell receptor beta chain was obtained from a study of neurological immune-mediated disorders. Study-level results: Whereas HTLV-1-associated myelopathy showed the most TCR clonal expansion, multiple sclerosis showed the least, with levels below those of healthy controls.

This CDR3 region has 17 residues. Germline V lookup: CDR1 MNHEY, CDR2 SVGAGI. V lost 4 bases, J lost 2 bases, and 19 bases lay in between. Indicated time point: technical triplicate 2. The authors produced cDNA by 5'RACE using 10-nucleotide random UMIs. TCRdb reanalysed the 5' RACE reads using MiXCR and keeps one entry per CDR3 protein. The sample lists around 56,000 distinct CDR3 sequences, about 25% occurring once. This clonotype was seen many times. Antigen unknown. The origin of this receptor is a man aged 55 to 69 with HTLV-1-associated myelopathy (HAM/TSP). Sample: PBMCs. The gene calls are TRBV6-5 and TRBJ2-3, with TRBD1 as a possible D gene (6 bases). This CDR3 reads CASSFTQGPGYTDTQYF. The DNA for the CDR3 is TGTGCCAGCAGTTTCACACAGGGTCCTGGGTACACAGATACGCAGTATTTT.